Listed below are T cell receptor beta chains from one sample, sequenced in a study of T cells expressing NK-cell markers. TCRdb re-called the 5' RACE reads and gives one entry per CDR3 protein, without DNA. The sample table includes 440,000 or so distinct CDR3 sequences. The sequenced material came from blood T cells: a sorted CD56 or NKG2C T cell subset, CD4+ or CD8+ T cells, or bulk PBMC T cells (not recorded which). These receptors all stem from a woman between 18 and 70 years old in good health. The CDR3 runs from the conserved cysteine through the conserved F or W.

j_gene,v_gene,CDR3aa
TRBJ2-3,TRBV9,CASSQTGFSTDTQYF
TRBJ2-3,TRBV12-3/TRBV12-4,CASRSGESTDTQYF
TRBJ2-1,TRBV3-1,CASSQPSGSGMNEQFF
TRBJ2-6,TRBV12-3/TRBV12-4,CASSSAPGSGANVLTF
TRBJ2-4,TRBV12-3/TRBV12-4,CASSLRGTLGNQYF
TRBJ2-5,TRBV29-1,CSVTGGETQYF
TRBJ2-1,TRBV5-1,CASSLSFGVDEQFF
TRBJ2-7,TRBV28,CASSPTPRVRRTYEQYF
TRBJ1-2,TRBV10-1,CASSESGGPYGYTF
TRBJ1-5,TRBV12-3/TRBV12-4,CASSLAGWNQPQHF
TRBJ2-1,TRBV20-1,CSASSSGGLYYNEQFF
TRBJ2-2,TRBV9,CASSVDGTASSGELFF
TRBJ2-7,TRBV12-3/TRBV12-4,CASSLGGRIDEQYF
TRBJ1-4,TRBV14,CASSQDLMTGNEKLFF
TRBJ2-5,TRBV5-1,CASSLSGGWQETQYF
TRBJ2-1,TRBV4-2,CASSQERNEQFF
TRBJ2-7,TRBV20-1,CSAPRGTEPYEQYF
TRBJ2-1,TRBV12-3/TRBV12-4,CASNLLPGGRGSYNEQFF
TRBJ2-1,TRBV7-2,CASSVSVSSYNEQFF
TRBJ2-7,TRBV7-9,CASTDQYYEQYF
TRBJ2-7,TRBV29-1,CSVGSRPDNSYEQYF
TRBJ1-1,TRBV12-3/TRBV12-4,CASNPTGSTEAFF
TRBJ2-1,TRBV5-1,CASSFGQENNEQFF
TRBJ2-1,TRBV11-3,CASSFGTKEQFF